One and the same sample provided the 5 T cell receptor beta chains below, sequenced in a study of CD8 T cells in Susac syndrome. cDNA came from approximately 0.5 to 1 ug RNA primed by random hexamers. In TCRdb, the immunoSEQ multiplex PCR reads were re-called with MiXCR into one record per CDR3 protein. The sample contains around 130,000 distinct CDR3 sequences, under 95% of which appear only once. The specimen was CD8+ T cells from PBMCs. Every receptor here comes from a human donor with multiple sclerosis.

The genes are TRBV2 and TRBJ1-2; the match to TRBD1 covers 7 bases. This CDR3 has 14 amino acids. J gave up 6 bases and V 6 bases, and 10 bases lay outside the gene matches. Germline V CDR1 and CDR2: SNHLY, FYNNEI. The CDR3 coding sequence is TGTGCCAGCAGGAGTACAGGGGCCGACAATGGCTACACCTTC. Its translation is CASRSTGADNGYTF.

This clonotype was picked up one time. The chain has TRBV13 and TRBJ1-1; no firm D call. The ends were cut back, 4 bases at V and 8 bases at J, with 14 bases in the middle. Germline V gene lookup returns CDR1 PRHDT and CDR2 FYEKMQ (reference sequence). The CDR3 has 13 residues. The CDR3 DNA sequence: TGTGCCAGCAGCTCGAATCGATGGAGAGAAGCTTTCTTT. Protein product: CASSSNRWREAFF.

This rearrangement joins TRBV28 to TRBJ2-7; no firm D call. The V and J ends lost 4 bases and 0 bases respectively, with 13 bases between them. Germline V CDR1 and CDR2: MDHEN, SYDVKM. This CDR3 region has 15 residues. In DNA, the CDR3 is TGTGCCAGCAGTTCCCAGACGGTAAGCTCCTACGAGCAGTACTTC. It is translated as CASSSQTVSSYEQYF. The full variable domain, in which reference TRBV28 and TRBJ2-7 provide the parts outside the CDR3, is DVKVTQSSRYLVKRTGEKVFLECVQDMDHENMFWYRQDPGLGLRLIYFSYDVKMKEKGDIPEGYSVSREKKERFSLILESASTNQTSMYLCASSSQTVSSYEQYFGPGTRLTVT.

This clonotype is a singleton in its sample. The chain is built from TRBV10-3 and TRBJ2-1, with 8 bases matching TRBD2. Germline V gives CDR1 ENHRY, CDR2 SYGVKD. V lost 11 bases to trimming and J lost 2 bases; unmatched junction nucleotides: 8. The CDR3 totals 14 residues. In nucleotides, the CDR3 is TGTGCCTTCTGGGACGGGAGGGCCTACAATGAGCAGTTCTTC. It is translated as CAFWDGRAYNEQFF.

This clonotype is a singleton in its sample. The rearrangement uses TRBV4-1 and TRBJ1-2; D not certain. The CDR3 consists of 14 residues. The V and J ends lost 0 bases and 3 bases respectively, with 8 bases between them. The germline V gene has CDR1 MGHRA and CDR2 YSYEKL. CDR3 coding DNA: TGCGCCAGCAGCCAAGAATGGAACGACTATGGCTACACCTTC. The encoded protein is CASSQEWNDYGYTF.